This entry is about one T cell receptor beta chain. The entry originates in a study of cytomegalovirus exposure and HLA in healthy donors. V lost 4 bases to trimming and J lost 5 bases; unmatched junction nucleotides: 6. The CDR3 covers 14 residues. Germline lookup yields CDR1 SGHTA and CDR2 FQGNSA. 60 Vbeta and 13 Jbeta primers were used in PCR. TCRdb's table, derived via immunoSEQ multiplex PCR, lists solely in-frame clones and lacks some. Of 200,000 or so clones in the sample, roughly 80% are singletons; the top ten hold 3.8%. J is TRBJ2-3 and V is TRBV7-2; 7 bases agree with TRBD2. Source material: PBMCs. The sequence was collected from a man in his fifties in good health and CMV-seronegative. CDR3 DNA sequence: TGTGCCAGCAGCTCGAGCGGGGTGAGAGATACGCAGTATTTT. Amino acid sequence: CASSSSGVRDTQYF.